This TCR beta chain was captured by sequencing in a study of Graves' ophthalmopathy and Graves' hyperthyroidism. Regarding the study as a whole: Using a 13-signature model, the authors split ophthalmopathy from stable hyperthyroidism, with 85% to 90% sensitivity and 65% to 82% specificity. Sensitivity of about 70% and specificity of 72.22% were achieved by the model that predicted ophthalmopathy progression.

Trimming took 3 bases from V and 3 from J; bases not matched to a gene: 5. This CDR3 has 16 amino acids. TCR beta CDR3 regions were amplified from RNA transcripts. Second-round multiplex PCR came after first-round RT-PCR with HTBI primers. TCRdb re-derived calls from the multiplex PCR reads in MiXCR, one entry per CDR3 protein. The sample holds 400,000 to 450,000 distinct CDR3 sequences, around 20% seen once. This clonotype was seen at least ten times. Antigen unknown. The chain carries TRBV12-3 or TRBV12-4 and TRBJ2-4; 10 nucleotides line up with TRBD2. The receptor's source is a woman aged 18 to 35 with stable Graves' hyperthyroidism. Sequencing was carried out using peripheral blood. The CDR3 sequence is CASSFGTSALKNIQYF. For the CDR3, the DNA is TGTGCCAGCAGTTTCGGGACTAGCGCCCTCAAAAACATTCAGTACTTC.